In this sample, the clone carrying this T cell receptor (beta chain) turned up a few times. Its antigen is undetermined. This sample was taken from a study of T-cell memory formation after mild COVID-19. Study-wide background: TCR clusters largely stayed donor specific.

5'RACE with constant-segment primers yielded barcoded, UMI-tagged TCR alpha and TCR beta cDNA libraries. Each CDR3 protein gets one entry after TCRdb re-called the 5' RACE reads with MiXCR. The sample carries 280,000 or so distinct CDR3 sequences, 8% to 10% recorded once. Trimming took off 7 bases at V and 0 bases at J, with 13 bases between the two ends. Germline CDR1 reads MNHNY; CDR2 reads SVGAGI (reference sequence). This CDR3 comprises 15 residues. Whole-study results and caveats: The SARS-CoV-2 specificity of second-wave clones reaching peak at day 37 remained unverified.

Material: PBMCs or a T cell subset sorted from them (not recorded which). The TCR was taken from a man between 18 and 35 years old who had mild COVID-19 (a few samples of this study predate the infection). Cell type and time point are not known. The chain joins TRBV6-6 to TRBJ2-1; D remains ambiguous. In DNA form, the CDR3 reads TGTGCCAGCACCATCCCGCCAGGCTCCTACAATGAGCAGTTCTTC. Its translation: CASTIPPGSYNEQFF.